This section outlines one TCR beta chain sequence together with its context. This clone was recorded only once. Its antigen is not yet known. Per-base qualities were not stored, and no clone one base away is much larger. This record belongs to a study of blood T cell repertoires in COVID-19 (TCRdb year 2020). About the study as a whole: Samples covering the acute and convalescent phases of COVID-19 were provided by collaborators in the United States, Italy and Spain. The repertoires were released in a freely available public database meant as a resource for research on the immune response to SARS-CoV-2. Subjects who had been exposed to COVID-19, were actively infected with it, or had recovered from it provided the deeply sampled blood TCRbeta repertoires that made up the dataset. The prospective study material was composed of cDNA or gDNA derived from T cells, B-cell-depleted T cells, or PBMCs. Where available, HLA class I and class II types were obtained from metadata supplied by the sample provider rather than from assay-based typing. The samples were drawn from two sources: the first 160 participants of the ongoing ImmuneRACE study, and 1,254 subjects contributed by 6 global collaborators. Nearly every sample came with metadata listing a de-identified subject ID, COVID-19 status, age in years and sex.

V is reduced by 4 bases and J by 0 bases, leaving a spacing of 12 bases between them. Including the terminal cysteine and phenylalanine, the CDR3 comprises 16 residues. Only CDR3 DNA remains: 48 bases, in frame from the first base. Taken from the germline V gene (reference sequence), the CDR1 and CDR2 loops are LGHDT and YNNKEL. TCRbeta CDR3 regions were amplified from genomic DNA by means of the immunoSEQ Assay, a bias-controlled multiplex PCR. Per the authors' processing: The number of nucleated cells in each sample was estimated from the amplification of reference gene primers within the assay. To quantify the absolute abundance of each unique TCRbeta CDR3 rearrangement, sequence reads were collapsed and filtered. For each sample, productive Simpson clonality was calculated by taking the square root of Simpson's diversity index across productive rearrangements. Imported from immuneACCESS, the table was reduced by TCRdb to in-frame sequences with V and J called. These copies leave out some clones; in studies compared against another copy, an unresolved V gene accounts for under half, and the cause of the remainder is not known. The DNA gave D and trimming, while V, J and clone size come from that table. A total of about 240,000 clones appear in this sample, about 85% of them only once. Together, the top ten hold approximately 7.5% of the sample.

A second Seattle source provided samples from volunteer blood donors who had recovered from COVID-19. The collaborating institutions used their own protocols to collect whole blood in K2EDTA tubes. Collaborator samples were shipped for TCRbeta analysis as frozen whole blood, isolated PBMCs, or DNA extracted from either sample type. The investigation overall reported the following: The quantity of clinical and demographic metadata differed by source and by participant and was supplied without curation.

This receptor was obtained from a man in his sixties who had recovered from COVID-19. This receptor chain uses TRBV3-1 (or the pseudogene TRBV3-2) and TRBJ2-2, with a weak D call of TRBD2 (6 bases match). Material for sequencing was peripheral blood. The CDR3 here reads CASSPAGITNTGELFF. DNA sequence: TGTGCCAGCAGCCCCGCGGGGATTACGAACACCGGGGAGCTGTTTTTT.